The 27 T cell receptor beta chains given below trace back to one sample, sequenced in a study of regulatory dendritic cells for organ transplantation listed by TCRdb under 2017. Sorted T cell subsets were CFSE-labeled and co-cultured for 4 to 6 days with allogeneic regulatory or mature dendritic cells at a 1:10 DC:T ratio. These receptors are not linked to any known antigen. Library method: the immunoSEQ multiplex PCR assay. TCRdb limited this immuneACCESS table to in-frame rearrangements with V and J called. A share of clones is missing; checked studies link under half to unresolved V genes, and the rest is unexplained. This sample is represented by 9,500 to 15,000 clones; around two thirds of them were singletons. The ten largest make up around 1.2% of the sample. Input material: naive CD8+ T cells from blood cultured with dendritic cells. The cell subset or site label corresponds to: CD45RA+ naive T cells. These receptors were obtained from a human donor in good health.

In nucleotides, the CDR3 is TGCGCCAGCAGTCAATCGAAAGGGAGCGGGGAGCTGTTTTTT. It is translated as CASSQSKGSGELFF. This chain joins TRBV23-1 and TRBJ2-2; D possibly corresponds to TRBD2 (5 bases). TRBV23-1 is marked as an open reading frame, function uncertain. Trimming removed 0 bases at V and 7 bases at J, with 9 bases between. The CDR3 consists of 14 residues.

This chain connects TRBV4-3 to TRBJ2-3, with 7 bases aligning to TRBD2. The CDR3 loop spans 17 amino acids. Trimming removed 3 bases from V and 1 base from J; junction bases left unmatched: 10. CDR1 and CDR2 from the germline V gene are LGHNA and YSLEER. DNA for the CDR3: TGCGCCAGCAGCCAGGGGGAACTAGCGCTAGGCACAGATACGCAGTATTTT. It yields the protein CASSQGELALGTDTQYF.

The chain recombines TRBV4-1 with TRBJ2-2; D is possibly TRBD2 (5 bases). Germline V gene sequence: CDR1 MGHRA, CDR2 YSYEKL. CDR3 length equals 15 residues. The germline V and J ends were trimmed by 4 bases and 3 bases, with 12 bases remaining between them. The CDR3 coding sequence is TGCGCCAGCAGCCGCAGGATCGGGGACACCGGGGAGCTGTTTTTT. Amino acids: CASSRRIGDTGELFF.

This clone was seen only a few times. The chain uses TRBV27 and TRBJ2-6; D is undetermined. CDR1 is MNHEY and CDR2 is SMNVEV in the germline V gene (reference sequence). This CDR3 has 15 residues. V was pared by 6 bases and J by 1 base, with 10 bases between. CDR3 sequence: CASSAHPSGANVLTF. The DNA for the CDR3 is TGTGCCAGCAGCGCACACCCTTCTGGGGCCAACGTCCTGACTTTC.

This chain connects TRBV18 to TRBJ2-7; D is perhaps TRBD1 (5 bases). Germline loops: CDR1 KGHSH, CDR2 LQKENI. The CDR3 is 14 residues long. V gave up 4 bases and J gave up 1 base, with 11 bases separating them. As DNA, the CDR3 is TGTGCCAGCTCACAGGAGACAGCTTCCTACGAGCAGTACTTC. This sequence encodes CASSQETASYEQYF. Combining the CDR3 with reference TRBV18 and TRBJ2-7 gives the whole variable domain NAGVMQNPRHLVRRRGQEARLRCSPMKGHSHVYWYRQLPEEGLKFMVYLQKENIIDESGMPKERFSAEFPKEGPSILRIQQVVRGDSAAYFCASSQETASYEQYFGPGTRLTVT.

This sequence joins TRBV6-6 and TRBJ1-4, with a tentative D call TRBD1 (6 bases). From germline, CDR1 is MNHNY and CDR2 SVGAGI (reference sequence). V was trimmed by 2 bases and J by 10 bases, leaving 14 bases between them. There are 14 residues in the CDR3. This CDR3 is CASSYTGGAGKLFF. The DNA of the CDR3 is TGTGCCAGCAGTTACACCGGGGGGGCCGGAAAACTGTTTTTT.

The V gene is TRBV27, the J gene TRBJ1-3; 8 positions agree with TRBD1. Germline loops: CDR1 MNHEY, CDR2 SMNVEV (reference sequence). The CDR3 consists of 15 residues. Losses at the gene ends were 5 bases for V and 0 bases for J; bases not matched to a gene: 3. The CDR3 nucleotides read TGTGCCAGCAGTACGGACAGGGCCTCTGGAAACACCATATATTTT. It is translated as CASSTDRASGNTIYF.

The chain recombines TRBV7-8 with TRBJ1-1; maybe TRBD1 (5 bases). The CDR3 extends over 15 amino acids. Trimming shortened V by 3 bases and J by 4 bases, and 15 bases separated the two germline ends. CDR1 SGHVS and CDR2 FQNEAQ come from the germline V gene. CDR3 DNA: TGTGCCAGCAGCTTGGAAGAAGGGGTCAGCACTGAAGCTTTCTTT. Translated: CASSLEEGVSTEAFF.

The CDR3, as DNA: TGTGCCAGCAGCGTCATAGACAGGGCGAACACCGGGGAGCTGTTTTTT. This codes for CASSVIDRANTGELFF. V usage is TRBV7-8 and J usage is TRBJ2-2; 7 bases are shared with TRBD1. V dropped 5 bases and J dropped 0; count of bases not matched to a gene: 6. Germline assignment: CDR1 SGHVS and CDR2 FQNEAQ. The CDR3 loop spans 16 amino acids. Complete variable domain (other parts from reference TRBV7-8 and TRBJ2-2): GAGVSQSPRYKVAKRGQDVALRCDPISGHVSLFWYQQALGQGPEFLTYFQNEAQLDKSGLPSDRFFAERPEGSVSTLKIQRTQQEDSAVYLCASSVIDRANTGELFFGEGSRLTVL.

CDR3 DNA: TGCGCCAGCAGCTTCCGGTCTCGAGACAGGGGATCCTACAATGAGCAGTTCTTC. Translation: CASSFRSRDRGSYNEQFF. This chain joins TRBV5-1 and TRBJ2-1; 8 positions agree with TRBD1. J lost 1 base, V lost 2 bases, and 11 bases had no gene match. The V gene's germline CDR1 is SGHRS and CDR2 YFSETQ. This CDR3 is built from 18 residues.

The chain links TRBV7-2 to TRBJ2-5, with 9 bases identical to TRBD2. Germline V gene sequence: CDR1 SGHTA, CDR2 FQGNSA. With V trimmed by 5 bases and J by 2 bases, 3 bases remained unmatched. The CDR3 contains 14 residues. Written as DNA, the CDR3 is TGTGCCAGCAGCCGACTAGCGGTGCAAGAGACCCAGTACTTC. The encoded protein is CASSRLAVQETQYF.

The chain joins TRBV2 to TRBJ2-7; the match to TRBD1 covers 7 bases. Germline V gene lookup returns CDR1 SNHLY and CDR2 FYNNEI. Trimming cost V 8 bases and J 1 base; bases outside gene matches: 2. The length of the CDR3 is 12 residues. CDR3: CASRDSSYEQYF. The CDR3 DNA follows: TGTGCCAGCCGGGACAGTTCCTACGAGCAGTACTTC. Full variable domain (rest looked up from reference TRBV2 and TRBJ2-7): EPEVTQTPSHQVTQMGQEVILRCVPISNHLYFYWYRQILGQKVEFLVSFYNNEISEKSEIFDDQFSVERPDGSNFTLKIRSTKLEDSAMYFCASRDSSYEQYFGPGTRLTVT.

CDR3 in DNA: TGCGCCAGCAGCTTGGCGACAAGTGCTAACTATGGCTACACCTTC. The encoded protein is CASSLATSANYGYTF. J is TRBJ1-2 and V is TRBV5-1; no definite D call. The length of the CDR3 is 15 residues. CDR1 and CDR2 (germline): SGHRS, YFSETQ. The V end was cut by 0 bases, the J end by 0 bases, with 9 bases between.

The CDR3 is CASSPTSYNEQFF. The CDR3 DNA is TGTGCCAGTAGTCCAACTTCTTACAATGAGCAGTTCTTC. The rearrangement uses TRBV19 and TRBJ2-1; D unresolved. Germline V gene data show CDR1 as LNHDA and CDR2 as SQIVND (reference sequence). V was pared by 5 bases and J by 4 bases, with 9 bases between. This CDR3 is built from 13 residues.

This clone was observed a single time. V and J are TRBV7-8 and TRBJ2-1, with 8 bases identical to TRBD1. V lost 5 bases and J lost 6; bases outside the gene matches: 9. CDR1 is SGHVS, CDR2 FQNEAQ, per germline. The length of the CDR3 is 15 residues. The chain's CDR3 is CASSVWTGRGNEQFF. Here the CDR3 DNA reads TGTGCCAGCAGCGTATGGACAGGGCGAGGCAATGAGCAGTTCTTC.

This clone turned up a few times. This rearrangement joins TRBV6-4 to TRBJ1-5; D gene unclear. Germline V gene data show CDR1 as MRHNA and CDR2 as SNTAGT. CDR3 size: 15 residues. V lost 3 bases to trimming and J lost 0 bases, with 9 bases between them. The CDR3 bases are TGTGCCAGCAGTGAGGCGGGCGGTAGCAATCAGCCCCAGCATTTT. Its protein product is CASSEAGGSNQPQHF.

This clone appeared a single time. This chain links TRBV19 with TRBJ2-3; 8 bases agree with TRBD1. The V segment lost 6 bases and the J segment 4 bases; nucleotides outside the gene matches: 12. The CDR3 totals 16 residues. The germline V gene encodes CDR1 LNHDA and CDR2 SQIVND (reference sequence). This CDR3 is CASSLRTGTVPDTQYF. The CDR3 region has the DNA TGTGCCAGTAGCCTAAGGACAGGGACCGTTCCAGATACGCAGTATTTT.

The chain carries TRBV11-3 and TRBJ2-7, with 8 bases matching TRBD1. The CDR3 spans 17 residues. The V and J ends lost 4 bases and 0 bases, in that order; junction bases with no gene match: 11. CDR1 SGHNT and CDR2 YENEEA come from the germline V gene. The CDR3 region is CASSSTLGQANSYEQYF. The CDR3 DNA reads as TGTGCCAGCAGCTCAACCCTGGGACAGGCAAACTCCTACGAGCAGTACTTC.

This clone has a handful of counts. The chain joins TRBV2 to TRBJ2-7; D is possibly TRBD2 (6 bases). The CDR3 extends over 13 amino acids. The V gene lost 6 bases and the J gene lost 5 bases, with 14 bases spanning the gap. Per germline, CDR1 SNHLY and CDR2 FYNNEI. For the CDR3, the DNA is TGTGCCAGCAGGCAGGGACTCTCTGACGAGCAGTACTTC. This codes for CASRQGLSDEQYF.

J is TRBJ2-3 and V is TRBV4-3, with 7 bases matching TRBD2. The CDR3 extends over 16 amino acids. V gave up 0 bases and J gave up 2 bases; unmatched junction bases: 5. Per the germline V gene, CDR1 is LGHNA and CDR2 is YSLEER. The CDR3 protein is CASSQEERGFTDTQYF. CDR3 bases: TGCGCCAGCAGCCAAGAAGAGCGGGGCTTCACAGATACGCAGTATTTT.

CDR3 amino acids: CASSQGQGRGARTGNTIYF. CDR3 nucleotides: TGTGCCAGCAGCCAGGGACAGGGCCGGGGCGCTCGAACTGGAAACACCATATATTTT. This sequence joins TRBV11-2 and TRBJ1-3; 9 bases fit TRBD1. Germline-derived CDR1 and CDR2 are SGHAT and FQNNGV. The CDR3 has 19 amino acids. V lost 5 bases, J lost 2 bases, and 16 bases stayed unmatched.

This clone showed up just once. V usage is TRBV28 and J usage is TRBJ2-7; D may be TRBD2 (6 bases). In germline, CDR1 is MDHEN, CDR2 SYDVKM. This CDR3 contains 12 residues. Trimming stripped 5 bases from V and 6 bases from J, with 11 bases between. The CDR3 loop is CASSRDSREQYF. CDR3 nucleotide sequence: TGTGCCAGCAGTAGGGACTCTCGCGAGCAGTACTTC. The variable domain in full, completed from reference TRBV28 and TRBJ2-7, reads DVKVTQSSRYLVKRTGEKVFLECVQDMDHENMFWYRQDPGLGLRLIYFSYDVKMKEKGDIPEGYSVSREKKERFSLILESASTNQTSMYLCASSRDSREQYFGPGTRLTVT.

The genes are TRBV11-3 and TRBJ2-7; tentative D call: TRBD1 (8 bases). Trimming left V 5 bases short and J 3 bases short, with 17 bases between. Germline V gene sequence: CDR1 SGHNT, CDR2 YENEEA. This CDR3 has 15 amino acids. CDR3 region: CASSASGTGLYEQYF. The DNA of the CDR3 is TGTGCCAGCAGCGCAAGCGGGACAGGACTCTACGAGCAGTACTTC.

V gene TRBV5-6 combines with J gene TRBJ1-2; 7 bases align to TRBD1. Germline CDR1 and CDR2: SGHDT and YYEEEE. This CDR3 comprises 16 residues. With V trimmed by 1 base and J by 4 bases, 10 bases remained unmatched. CDR3 in amino acids: CASSLKGGAALYGYTF. The CDR3 DNA is TGTGCCAGCAGCTTGAAAGGGGGCGCAGCCCTCTATGGCTACACCTTC.

A few counts support this clone. The genes are TRBV9 and TRBJ1-2; 9 positions agree with TRBD1. V gave up 4 bases and J gave up 3 bases; unmatched junction bases: 4. The germline V gene has CDR1 SGDLS and CDR2 YYNGEE. This CDR3 has 14 amino acids. The CDR3 DNA is TGTGCCAGCAGCTTGGGACAGGGTCACTATGGCTACACCTTC. Amino acid sequence: CASSLGQGHYGYTF.

This clone was found a few times. J is TRBJ1-6 and V is TRBV7-9, with no clear D. Germline lookup yields CDR1 SEHNR and CDR2 FQNEAQ (reference sequence). The V and J ends lost 0 bases and 13 bases respectively, with 10 bases between them. The CDR3 contains 13 residues. CDR3 in DNA: TGTGCCAGCAGCTTAGCGCCCGACTATCCCCTCCACTTT. Translated: CASSLAPDYPLHF.

The chain links TRBV9 to TRBJ1-2; 8 bases are a match to TRBD1. The length of the CDR3 is 14 residues. The V gene end was trimmed by 6 bases and the J gene end by 6 bases; junction bases not matched to a gene: 10. From germline, CDR1 is SGDLS and CDR2 YYNGEE. For the CDR3, the DNA is TGTGCCAGCAACGACCCGGGACAGGTAGATGGCTACACCTTC. This encodes CASNDPGQVDGYTF.